The T cell receptor (beta chain) under discussion was sequenced for a study of T cell responses to AZD1222 COVID-19 vaccine. Concerning this clone: As yet, its antigen is unknown.

Profiling relied on immunoSEQ multiplex PCR, and the TCRdb table lists in-frame clones only, not all of them. Altogether 90,000 to 150,000 clones are present, more than 70% being singletons, with the ten largest covering approximately 3.5%. V was clipped by 7 bases and J by 2 bases, with 11 bases between them. CDR3 length: 12 amino acids. From germline, CDR1 is SQVTM and CDR2 ANQGSEA. Findings and caveats of the study: The donor cohort was predominantly white British with a female majority, and clonal diversity may have been underestimated.

Second-dose intervals near 4 or 12 weeks were combined. Sequencing was performed on peripheral blood, taken 28 days after the second AZD1222 dose. The chain links TRBV29-1 to TRBJ1-2, with D possibly TRBD1 on 5 matching bases. The receptor was isolated from an adult who received the AZD1222 COVID-19 vaccine. The CDR3 nucleotides read TGCAGCGCCCTTGAGGGGAACTATGGCTACACCTTC. Its translation: CSALEGNYGYTF.